This is a list of T cell receptor beta chains from one sample in a study of preoperative IRX-2 immunotherapy in early breast cancer. Sequenced by immunoSEQ multiplex PCR; TCRdb stores in-frame clones only, minus some. The repertoire includes 35,000 to 40,000 clones, roughly 80% of them detected once, and 1.5% sits in the top ten. The specimen comprised lymph node tissue, sampled after IRX-2 immunotherapy. The receptors originated from a human donor with breast cancer. The conserved cysteine and the conserved F or W are not part of the CDR3 here. Rows may omit the clone size; those that give it use once, few, many or a size class.

>TRBJ1-4|few|TRBV28
ASSTPAVNEKLF
>TRBJ1-2|.|TRBV6-8
ASSYPRGSGGYT
>TRBJ1-5|.|TRBV6-8
ASRAYRTDNQPQH
>TRBJ2-2|once|TRBV28
ASSRDTGELF
>TRBJ1-3|.|TRBV6-8
ASRRDRDSGNTIY
>TRBJ1-2|.|TRBV10-1
ASSPGQGLNYGYT
>TRBJ1-2|few|TRBV16
ASSQSGRISYGYT
>TRBJ1-2|.|TRBV11-3
ASSLQTDLYGYT
>TRBJ2-7|.|TRBV23-1
ASSQEVGQGEYEQY
>TRBJ2-5|.|TRBV29-1
SVSNIAGGPRETQY
>TRBJ2-5|.|TRBV23-1
ASSQDLAGGRETQY
>TRBJ1-5|.|TRBV6-8
ASSYPVRNQPQH
>TRBJ1-3|.|TRBV19
ASSPDSTGNTIY
>TRBJ2-3|few|TRBV11-3
ASSLRCGGASPDTQY
>TRBJ1-4|.|TRBV10-2
ATKPGVSTNEKLF
>TRBJ2-5|.|TRBV23-1
ASTPGTQETQY
>TRBJ1-2|once|TRBV6-8
ASRLDILYGYT
>TRBJ2-5|.|TRBV15
ATSTWDSQETQY
>TRBJ2-5|.|TRBV6-8
ASSYPPEGETQY
>TRBJ1-5|few|TRBV6-8
ASSTTGLISNQPQH
>TRBJ2-7|.|TRBV6-8
ASSIRGKSYEQY
>TRBJ1-6|.|TRBV5-1
ASSDLSRSYNSPLH
>TRBJ2-3|.|TRBV5-1
ASSQTTGADTQY
>TRBJ2-3|.|TRBV11-3
ASSSLAGVADTQY
>TRBJ1-1|once|TRBV6-8
ASSMGVGTEAF
>TRBJ1-1|.|TRBV7-1
ASSLSGGVEAF
>TRBJ2-1|few|TRBV28
AIRPQGRNYNEQF
>TRBJ1-2|.|TRBV28
ATQGRGLYGYT
>TRBJ1-5|.|TRBV6-8
ASTWDRGVQPQH
>TRBJ1-3|.|TRBV18
ASSPPGNTIY
>TRBJ1-4|.|TRBV6-8
ASSIGGLTNEKLF
>TRBJ2-1|.|TRBV6-8
ASRGSPGLASNEQF
>TRBJ1-2|.|TRBV11-3
ASSFYRGQNSYT
>TRBJ1-1|.|TRBV30
AWRTTVNTEAF
>TRBJ1-2|.|TRBV11-3
ASSLVDRAYGYT
>TRBJ1-5|.|TRBV6-8
AIRGEGTNQPQH
>TRBJ1-5|once|TRBV19
ASSPGQGTQPQH
>TRBJ1-6|.|TRBV18
ASSPLRGGTQNSPLH
>TRBJ1-4|.|TRBV7-6
ASSLVGWDEKLF
>TRBJ1-1|.|TRBV7-6
ASSLASVRANTEAF
>TRBJ1-5|.|TRBV6-8
ASSDGRDGSNQPQH
>TRBJ2-7|.|TRBV11-3
ASSQWDRALIRGEQY
>TRBJ1-2|.|TRBV5-1
ASSSLGMGYGYT
>TRBJ1-4|.|TRBV6-8
ASIPGALGGEKLF
>TRBJ2-7|.|TRBV15
ATSRNRDRATYEQY
>TRBJ1-2|.|TRBV18
ASSPTGTGNYGYT
>TRBJ1-5|.|TRBV6-8
ATDPQLSNQPQH
>TRBJ2-3|.|TRBV1
ASSQDGGSGADTQY
>TRBJ1-2|few|TRBV6-8
AIQDPGQGARGYGYT
>TRBJ2-1|.|TRBV19
ASSIYSTGLGDEQF
>TRBJ2-7|.|TRBV7-1
ASTRGDRPYEQY